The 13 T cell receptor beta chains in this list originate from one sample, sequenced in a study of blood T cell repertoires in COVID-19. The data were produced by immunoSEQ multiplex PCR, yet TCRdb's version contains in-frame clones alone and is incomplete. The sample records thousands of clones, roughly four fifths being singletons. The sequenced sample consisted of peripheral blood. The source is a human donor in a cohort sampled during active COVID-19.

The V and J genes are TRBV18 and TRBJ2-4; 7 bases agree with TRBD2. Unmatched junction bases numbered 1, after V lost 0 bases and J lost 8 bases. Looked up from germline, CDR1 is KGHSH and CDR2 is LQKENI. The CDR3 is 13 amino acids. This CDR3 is CASSPPGRDIQYF. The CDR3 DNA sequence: TGTGCCAGCTCACCACCGGGGAGGGACATTCAGTACTTC.

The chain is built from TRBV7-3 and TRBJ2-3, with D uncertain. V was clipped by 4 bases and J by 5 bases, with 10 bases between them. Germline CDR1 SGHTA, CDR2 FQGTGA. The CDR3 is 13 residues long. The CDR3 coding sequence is TGTGCCAGCAGCTCCACTGCGCGAGATACGCAGTATTTT. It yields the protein CASSSTARDTQYF.

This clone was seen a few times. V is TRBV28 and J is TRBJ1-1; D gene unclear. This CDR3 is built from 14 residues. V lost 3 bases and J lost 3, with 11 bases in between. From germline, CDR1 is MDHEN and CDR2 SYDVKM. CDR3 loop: CASSLGAWDTEAFF. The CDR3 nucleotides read TGTGCCAGCAGTTTGGGAGCCTGGGACACTGAAGCTTTCTTT. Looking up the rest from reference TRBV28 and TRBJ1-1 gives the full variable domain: DVKVTQSSRYLVKRTGEKVFLECVQDMDHENMFWYRQDPGLGLRLIYFSYDVKMKEKGDIPEGYSVSREKKERFSLILESASTNQTSMYLCASSLGAWDTEAFFGQGTRLTVV.

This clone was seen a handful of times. The CDR3 DNA sequence: TGCGCCAGCAGCTTGTGGGGCAGTTTGGGATGGTATCAGCCCCAGCATTTT. This encodes CASSLWGSLGWYQPQHF. The chain joins TRBV5-1 to TRBJ1-5; a possible D gene is TRBD1 (5 bases). The CDR3 consists of 17 residues. In germline, CDR1 is SGHRS, CDR2 YFSETQ. Deletions cut 1 base from V and 5 bases from J, with 19 bases between.

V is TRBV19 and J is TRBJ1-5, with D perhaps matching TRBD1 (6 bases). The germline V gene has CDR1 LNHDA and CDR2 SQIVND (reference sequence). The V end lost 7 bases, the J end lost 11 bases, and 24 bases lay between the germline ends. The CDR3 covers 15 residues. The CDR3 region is CASTGTGKRGRSQHF. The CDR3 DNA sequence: TGTGCCAGTACCGGAACAGGGAAACGGGGACGGTCCCAGCATTTT.

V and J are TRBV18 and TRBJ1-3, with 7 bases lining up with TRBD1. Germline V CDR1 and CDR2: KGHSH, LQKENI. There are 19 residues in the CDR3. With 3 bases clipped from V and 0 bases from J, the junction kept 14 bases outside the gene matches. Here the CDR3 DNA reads TGTGCCAGCTCACCCCAGAATTTATGGACAGGAGTCTCTGGAAACACCATATATTTT. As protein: CASSPQNLWTGVSGNTIYF.

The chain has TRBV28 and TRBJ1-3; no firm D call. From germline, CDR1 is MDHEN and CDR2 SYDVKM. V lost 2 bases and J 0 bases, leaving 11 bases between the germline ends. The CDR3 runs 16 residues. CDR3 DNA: TGTGCCAGCAGTTTACTGACACTGAACTCTGGAAACACCATATATTTT. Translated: CASSLLTLNSGNTIYF. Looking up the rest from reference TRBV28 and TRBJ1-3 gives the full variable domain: DVKVTQSSRYLVKRTGEKVFLECVQDMDHENMFWYRQDPGLGLRLIYFSYDVKMKEKGDIPEGYSVSREKKERFSLILESASTNQTSMYLCASSLLTLNSGNTIYFGEGSWLTVV.

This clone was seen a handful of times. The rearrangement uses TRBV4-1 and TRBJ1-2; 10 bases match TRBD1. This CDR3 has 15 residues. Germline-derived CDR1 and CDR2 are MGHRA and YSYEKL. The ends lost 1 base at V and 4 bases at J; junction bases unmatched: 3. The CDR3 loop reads CASSQGDRGLYGYTF. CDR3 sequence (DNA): TGCGCCAGCAGCCAAGGGGACAGGGGCCTCTATGGCTACACCTTC.

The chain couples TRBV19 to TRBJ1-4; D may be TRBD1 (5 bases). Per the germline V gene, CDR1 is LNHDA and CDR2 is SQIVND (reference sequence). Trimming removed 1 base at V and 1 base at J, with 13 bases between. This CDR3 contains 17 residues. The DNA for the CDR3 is TGTGCCAGTAGTATAGGTCGCCAGGGAGGAACTAATGAAAAACTGTTTTTT. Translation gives CASSIGRQGGTNEKLFF.

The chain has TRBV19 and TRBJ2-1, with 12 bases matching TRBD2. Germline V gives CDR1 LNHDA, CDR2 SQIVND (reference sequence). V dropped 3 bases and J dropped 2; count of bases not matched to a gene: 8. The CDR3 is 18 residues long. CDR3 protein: CASSILGLAGTAYNEQFF. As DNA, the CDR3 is TGTGCCAGTAGTATTTTAGGACTAGCGGGGACAGCCTACAATGAGCAGTTCTTC.

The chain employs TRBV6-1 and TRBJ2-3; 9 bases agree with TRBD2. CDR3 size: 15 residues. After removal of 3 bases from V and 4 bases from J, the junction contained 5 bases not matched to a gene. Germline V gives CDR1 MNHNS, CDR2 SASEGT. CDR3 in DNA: TGTGCCAGCAGTGACGGCGGGGGGGCCGCAGATACGCAGTATTTT. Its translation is CASSDGGGAADTQYF.

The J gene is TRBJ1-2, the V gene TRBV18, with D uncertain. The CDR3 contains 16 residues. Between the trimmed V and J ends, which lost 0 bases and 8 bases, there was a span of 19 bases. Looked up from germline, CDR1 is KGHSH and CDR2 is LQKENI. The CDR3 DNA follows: TGTGCCAGCTCACCACCGAGGTCAGCCCTATCGGGGGGCTACACCTTC. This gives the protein CASSPPRSALSGGYTF.

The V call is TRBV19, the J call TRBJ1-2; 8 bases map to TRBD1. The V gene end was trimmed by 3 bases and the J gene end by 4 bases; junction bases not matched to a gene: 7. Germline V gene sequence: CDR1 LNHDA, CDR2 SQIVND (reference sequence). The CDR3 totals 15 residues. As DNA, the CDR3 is TGTGCCAGTAGTATCGACAGGGGCGTAGGCTATGGCTACACCTTC. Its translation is CASSIDRGVGYGYTF.